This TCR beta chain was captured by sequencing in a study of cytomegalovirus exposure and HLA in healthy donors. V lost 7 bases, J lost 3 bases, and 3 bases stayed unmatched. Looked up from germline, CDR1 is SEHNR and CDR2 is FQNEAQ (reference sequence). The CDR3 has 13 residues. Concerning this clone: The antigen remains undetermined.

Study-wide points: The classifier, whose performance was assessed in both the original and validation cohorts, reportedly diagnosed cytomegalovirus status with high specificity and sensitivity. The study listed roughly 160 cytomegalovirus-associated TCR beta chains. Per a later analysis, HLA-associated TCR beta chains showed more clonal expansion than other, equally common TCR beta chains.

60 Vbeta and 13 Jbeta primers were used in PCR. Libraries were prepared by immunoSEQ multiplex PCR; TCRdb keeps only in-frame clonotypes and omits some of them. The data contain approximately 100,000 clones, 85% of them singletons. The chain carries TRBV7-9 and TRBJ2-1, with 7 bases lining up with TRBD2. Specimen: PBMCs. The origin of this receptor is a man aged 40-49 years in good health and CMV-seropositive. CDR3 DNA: TGTGCCAGCATGACTAGCAGCTACAATGAGCAGTTCTTC. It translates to CASMTSSYNEQFF.